What follows are 28 T cell receptor beta chains derived from one specimen sequenced in a study of cytomegalovirus exposure and HLA in healthy donors. Amplification used 60 Vbeta primers and 13 Jbeta primers. The method was immunoSEQ multiplex PCR; TCRdb's version includes in-frame clones alone and lacks a portion of them. The sample contains under 200,000 clones, roughly 85% of which appear only once. The sample comprised PBMCs. Receptors originate from a middle-aged woman in good health and CMV-seronegative.

The chain links TRBV5-5 to TRBJ2-7; D is perhaps TRBD1 (5 bases). This CDR3 region has 17 residues. V lost 6 bases and J lost 2, with 24 bases in between. From germline, CDR1 is SGHKS and CDR2 YYEKEE (reference sequence). The CDR3: CASTPDTQRRWTYEQYF. CDR3 bases: TGTGCCAGCACCCCGGACACTCAGCGCCGATGGACCTACGAGCAGTACTTC.

This sequence joins TRBV6-1 and TRBJ1-1; no clear D. This CDR3 contains 12 residues. The V end was cut by 1 base, the J end by 3 bases, with 3 bases between. Germline lookup yields CDR1 MNHNS and CDR2 SASEGT. The CDR3 protein is CASSEVDTEAFF. CDR3 bases: TGTGCCAGCAGTGAAGTAGACACTGAAGCTTTCTTT.

J is TRBJ1-5 and V is TRBV5-1; no clear D gene. In germline, CDR1 is SGHRS, CDR2 YFSETQ. This CDR3 has 14 amino acids. Trimming cost V 7 bases and J 3 bases, with 14 bases left between them. CDR3: CASREGINNQPQHF. In nucleotides, the CDR3 is TGCGCCAGCCGAGAGGGTATAAACAATCAGCCCCAGCATTTT.

This rearrangement joins TRBV5-6 to TRBJ2-2, with 9 nucleotides matching TRBD1. J was trimmed by 7 bases and V by 4 bases; bases with no gene match: 5. This CDR3 is built from 14 residues. Germline-derived CDR1 and CDR2 are SGHDT and YYEEEE. The CDR3 region has the DNA TGTGCCAGCAGCCGGGACAGGGTGGTCGGGGAGCTGTTTTTT. Protein sequence: CASSRDRVVGELFF.

This clone came up once. The chain links TRBV2 to TRBJ2-2; TRBD2 matches 9 bases. Germline V lookup: CDR1 SNHLY, CDR2 FYNNEI. The CDR3 runs to 15 residues. J gave up 1 base and V 7 bases, and 4 bases lay outside the gene matches. CDR3 region: CASIPLAGNTGELFF. The CDR3 DNA is TGTGCCAGCATTCCACTAGCGGGGAACACCGGGGAGCTGTTTTTT. The whole variable domain, remainder taken from reference TRBV2 and TRBJ2-2, is EPEVTQTPSHQVTQMGQEVILRCVPISNHLYFYWYRQILGQKVEFLVSFYNNEISEKSEIFDDQFSVERPDGSNFTLKIRSTKLEDSAMYFCASIPLAGNTGELFFGEGSRLTVL.

CDR3 in DNA: TGTGCCAGCAGCATCCGGGACAGGGGGTCGAACACTGAAGCTTTCTTT. Its protein product is CASSIRDRGSNTEAFF. The chain combines TRBV5-5 with TRBJ1-1, with 11 positions matching TRBD1. The CDR3 is 16 amino acids. Germline CDR1 and CDR2: SGHKS and YYEKEE (reference sequence). The V and J ends lost 4 bases and 1 base, in that order; junction bases with no gene match: 6.

The chain carries TRBV5-1 and TRBJ2-2, with 12 bases fitting TRBD1. V was pared by 3 bases and J by 5 bases, with 14 bases of the junction left unmatched. The CDR3 length is 19 residues. Germline-derived CDR1 and CDR2 are SGHRS and YFSETQ. The CDR3 here is CASSSYPGQGALGTGELFF. The CDR3 nucleotides are TGCGCCAGCAGCTCCTACCCGGGACAGGGGGCGCTTGGAACCGGGGAGCTGTTTTTT.

The gene calls are TRBV7-3 and TRBJ2-7, with unresolved D. Trimming took off 2 bases at V and 2 bases at J, with 7 bases between the two ends. The germline CDR1 and CDR2 sequences are SGHTA and FQGTGA. The CDR3 is 13 residues long. The CDR3 nucleotides read TGTGCCAGCAGCTTAGGAGTTACCTACGAGCAGTACTTC. It specifies CASSLGVTYEQYF.

The V and J genes are TRBV9 and TRBJ1-5, with 7 positions matching TRBD1. Germline V CDR1 and CDR2: SGDLS, YYNGEE. The J segment lost 8 bases and the V segment lost 2 bases, leaving 7 bases of the junction unmatched. CDR3 size: 14 residues. In nucleotides, the CDR3 is TGTGCCAGCAGCGTTGACAGGGACGACGAGCCCCAGCATTTT. This translates into CASSVDRDDEPQHF. Together with reference TRBV9 and TRBJ1-5, the CDR3 gives the full variable domain: DSGVTQTPKHLITATGQRVTLRCSPRSGDLSVYWYQQSLDQGLQFLIQYYNGEERAKGNILERFSAQQFPDLHSELNLSSLELGDSALYFCASSVDRDDEPQHFGDGTRLSIL.

V and J are TRBV5-1 and TRBJ1-3; unclear D gene. The V end was cut by 4 bases, the J end by 0 bases, with 14 bases between. CDR1 is SGHRS and CDR2 is YFSETQ in the germline V gene. This CDR3 is 16 amino acids long. CDR3 DNA sequence: TGCGCCAGCAGCACCTCAGACGGGGACTCTGGAAACACCATATATTTT. It yields the protein CASSTSDGDSGNTIYF.

V is TRBV7-9 and J is TRBJ2-5; D is uncertain. This CDR3 comprises 14 residues. The germline V and J ends were trimmed by 3 bases and 5 bases, with 13 bases remaining between them. The V gene's germline CDR1 is SEHNR and CDR2 FQNEAQ (reference sequence). CDR3 nucleotides: TGTGCCAGCAGCTTTACCCGCGGCTCGGAGACCCAGTACTTC. Protein: CASSFTRGSETQYF.

V usage is TRBV9 and J usage is TRBJ2-1, with 7 bases matching TRBD2. Germline lookup yields CDR1 SGDLS and CDR2 YYNGEE. V was pared by 0 bases and J by 8 bases, with 11 bases of the junction left unmatched. The CDR3 spans 16 residues. The CDR3 coding sequence is TGTGCCAGCAGCGTAGTAGACGGGAGGTGGGGCGATGAGCAGTTCTTC. As protein: CASSVVDGRWGDEQFF.

In this sample, this clone turned up once. The chain employs TRBV19 and TRBJ2-3; D is undetermined. The V gene lost 2 bases and the J gene lost 1 base, with 7 bases spanning the gap. CDR3 length equals 14 residues. Germline lookup yields CDR1 LNHDA and CDR2 SQIVND (reference sequence). The CDR3 DNA reads TGTGCCAGTAGTATAAGTCCGGGCACAGATACGCAGTATTTT. It encodes CASSISPGTDTQYF. The complete variable domain, with remaining parts taken from reference TRBV19 and TRBJ2-3, reads DGGITQSPKYLFRKEGQNVTLSCEQNLNHDAMYWYRQDPGQGLRLIYYSQIVNDFQKGDIAEGYSVSREKKESFPLTVTSAQKNPTAFYLCASSISPGTDTQYFGPGTRLTVL.

This clone appeared a few times. V and J are TRBV6-1 and TRBJ1-5; no definite D call. The CDR3 has 13 amino acids. CDR1 is MNHNS, CDR2 SASEGT, per germline. V lost 4 bases and J lost 2, with 6 bases in between. The CDR3 DNA sequence: TGTGCCAGCAGTGCCGGGGGCAATCAGCCCCAGCATTTT. Translation: CASSAGGNQPQHF.

The V gene is TRBV7-2, the J gene TRBJ2-3, with a possible D match to TRBD2 (5 bases). Between the trimmed V and J ends, which lost 2 bases and 0 bases, there was a span of 9 bases. The CDR3 contains 15 residues. Germline V gene data show CDR1 as SGHTA and CDR2 as FQGNSA. For the CDR3, the DNA is TGTGCCAGCAGCTTACAAGAGGGTAGCACAGATACGCAGTATTTT. Protein: CASSLQEGSTDTQYF.

V gene TRBV28 combines with J gene TRBJ2-3; TRBD2 matches at 7 bases. The CDR3 totals 14 residues. Germline V CDR1 and CDR2: MDHEN, SYDVKM. J gave up 0 bases and V 6 bases, and 3 bases lay outside the gene matches. CDR3 sequence (DNA): TGTGCCAGCAGCCCCGGGGGGAGCACAGATACGCAGTATTTT. This sequence encodes CASSPGGSTDTQYF.

This chain connects TRBV6-5 to TRBJ1-1; D is unclear. Per the germline V gene, CDR1 is MNHEY and CDR2 is SVGAGI. V was trimmed by 5 bases and J by 10 bases, leaving 11 bases between them. The CDR3 is made up of 11 amino acids. CDR3 DNA sequence: TGTGCCAGCAGTGGCAGACTGACAGCTTTCTTT. Translation: CASSGRLTAFF.

The gene calls are TRBV30 and TRBJ2-3, with 9 positions matching TRBD1. Germline V CDR1 and CDR2: GTSNPN, SVGIG (reference sequence). This CDR3 has 15 amino acids. Losses at the gene ends were 5 bases for V and 2 bases for J; bases not matched to a gene: 8. This CDR3 is CAWLSGTGYTDTQYF. In nucleotides, the CDR3 is TGTGCCTGGCTTTCCGGGACAGGGTACACAGATACGCAGTATTTT. Full variable domain (outside the CDR3, taken from reference TRBV30 and TRBJ2-3): SQTIHQWPATLVQPVGSPLSLECTVEGTSNPNLYWYRQAAGRGLQLLFYSVGIGQISSEVPQNLSASRPQDRQFILSSKKLLLSDSGFYLCAWLSGTGYTDTQYFGPGTRLTVL.

This chain links TRBV2 with TRBJ2-5, with 7 bases that match TRBD2. CDR3 length equals 16 residues. Germline V lookup: CDR1 SNHLY, CDR2 FYNNEI. The V and J ends lost 7 bases and 7 bases, in that order; junction bases with no gene match: 18. Here the CDR3 reads CASIRVRGVVSGTQYF. The CDR3 region has the DNA TGTGCCAGCATACGAGTTCGGGGGGTGGTTTCGGGGACCCAGTACTTC.

The V gene is TRBV10-3, the J gene TRBJ2-6; D is perhaps TRBD1 (6 bases). CDR1 ENHRY and CDR2 SYGVKD come from the germline V gene. The CDR3 has 17 residues. V was pared by 6 bases and J by 1 base, with 16 bases between. The CDR3 loop is CAISRTVLDSGANVLTF. In nucleotides, the CDR3 is TGTGCCATCAGCCGGACAGTTTTGGATTCTGGGGCCAACGTCCTGACTTTC.

CDR3 loop: CASSLESGLNTGELFF. The DNA of the CDR3 is TGTGCCAGCAGCCTCGAAAGCGGCCTGAACACCGGGGAGCTGTTTTTT. The chain recombines TRBV7-9 with TRBJ2-2; perhaps TRBD2 as D (5 bases). Trimming removed 5 bases from V and 1 base from J, with 14 bases in between. The length of the CDR3 is 16 residues. Germline V gene sequence: CDR1 SEHNR, CDR2 FQNEAQ (reference sequence).

The chain employs TRBV4-3 and TRBJ2-2, with 10 bases lining up with TRBD1. This CDR3 spans 15 amino acids. From germline, CDR1 is LGHNA and CDR2 YSLEER. With V trimmed by 4 bases and J by 7 bases, 6 bases remained unmatched. The CDR3 DNA reads TGCGCCAGCAGCCCCACGGGACAGGGGAACGGGGAGCTGTTTTTT. Translating gives CASSPTGQGNGELFF.

This clone has a handful of counts. This chain joins TRBV2 and TRBJ1-4, with 7 bases fitting TRBD1. Germline trimming cut 6 bases from V and 0 bases from J; bases unmatched to any gene: 7. From germline, CDR1 is SNHLY and CDR2 FYNNEI. CDR3 length equals 16 residues. CDR3 sequence (DNA): TGTGCCAGCAGGCCGACAGGGCAAGCAACTAATGAAAAACTGTTTTTT. Its translation: CASRPTGQATNEKLFF.

The count of this clone is one. CDR3 in amino acids: CASSPRGSGMVNSPLHF. The CDR3 nucleotides read TGTGCCAGCTCACCGAGAGGATCAGGGATGGTTAATTCACCCCTCCACTTT. V gene TRBV18 combines with J gene TRBJ1-6; D might be TRBD1 (5 bases). The CDR3 loop spans 17 amino acids. Germline lookup yields CDR1 KGHSH and CDR2 LQKENI. The ends were cut back, 3 bases at V and 6 bases at J, with 18 bases in the middle.

This clone was counted once. This chain connects TRBV28 to TRBJ2-7; weak D call: TRBD1 (6 bases). Germline loops: CDR1 MDHEN, CDR2 SYDVKM. The ends were cut back, 5 bases at V and 1 base at J, with 12 bases in the middle. This CDR3 spans 14 amino acids. The CDR3 bases are TGTGCCAGCAGTAAAGCCGGACAGTCCTACGAGCAGTACTTC. Translation gives CASSKAGQSYEQYF.

The chain couples TRBV28 to TRBJ1-1, with D tentatively TRBD1 (5 bases). CDR1 is MDHEN, CDR2 SYDVKM, per germline. There are 13 residues in the CDR3. Trimming removed 8 bases from V and 1 base from J, with 11 bases in between. Here the CDR3 reads CASLPGANTEAFF. The CDR3 bases are TGTGCCAGCCTGCCTGGGGCGAACACTGAAGCTTTCTTT.

The chain carries TRBV15 and TRBJ2-1; TRBD1 is a possible D gene (5 bases). Per germline, CDR1 LNHNV and CDR2 YYDKDF (reference sequence). There are 16 residues in the CDR3. Between the trimmed V and J ends, which lost 0 bases and 6 bases, there was a span of 15 bases. The CDR3 coding sequence is TGTGCCACCAGCAGAGATCGGGTAGGGGCACTCAATGAGCAGTTCTTC. Protein product: CATSRDRVGALNEQFF. Full variable domain (rest looked up from reference TRBV15 and TRBJ2-1): DAMVIQNPRYQVTQFGKPVTLSCSQTLNHNVMYWYQQKSSQAPKLLFHYYDKDFNNEADTPDNFQSRRPNTSFCFLDIRSPGLGDTAMYLCATSRDRVGALNEQFFGPGTRLTVL.

V gene TRBV5-1 combines with J gene TRBJ2-5, with D possibly TRBD1 on 5 matching bases. The germline V and J ends were trimmed by 0 bases and 5 bases, with 5 bases remaining between them. The CDR3 spans 12 residues. Germline values: CDR1 SGHRS, CDR2 YFSETQ. CDR3 loop: CASSLEGETQYF. DNA for the CDR3: TGCGCCAGCAGCTTGGAGGGGGAGACCCAGTACTTC.